This T cell receptor beta chain appears in the sequencing data of a study of shared clonotypes between healthy human individuals. The table came from immunoSEQ multiplex PCR; TCRdb's copy has only in-frame clones and leaves some out. The sample has hundreds of thousands of clones, 90% to 95% seen once. Naive CD8 cells comprised CD45RO-negative, CCR7-positively selected cells, excluding terminally differentiated effector memory CD45RA+ cells. V dropped 7 bases and J dropped 2; count of bases not matched to a gene: 8. The CDR3 sequence is 15 residues long. The germline V gene has CDR1 SQVTM and CDR2 ANQGSEA.

Sequenced material: naive CD8+ T cells sorted from blood. V is TRBV29-1 and J is TRBJ2-3; 11 nucleotides match TRBD2. The receptor comes from a young man in good health. The CDR3 nucleotides are TGCAGCGCCTTACTAGCGGGAGACAACACAGATACGCAGTATTTT. It specifies CSALLAGDNTDTQYF.